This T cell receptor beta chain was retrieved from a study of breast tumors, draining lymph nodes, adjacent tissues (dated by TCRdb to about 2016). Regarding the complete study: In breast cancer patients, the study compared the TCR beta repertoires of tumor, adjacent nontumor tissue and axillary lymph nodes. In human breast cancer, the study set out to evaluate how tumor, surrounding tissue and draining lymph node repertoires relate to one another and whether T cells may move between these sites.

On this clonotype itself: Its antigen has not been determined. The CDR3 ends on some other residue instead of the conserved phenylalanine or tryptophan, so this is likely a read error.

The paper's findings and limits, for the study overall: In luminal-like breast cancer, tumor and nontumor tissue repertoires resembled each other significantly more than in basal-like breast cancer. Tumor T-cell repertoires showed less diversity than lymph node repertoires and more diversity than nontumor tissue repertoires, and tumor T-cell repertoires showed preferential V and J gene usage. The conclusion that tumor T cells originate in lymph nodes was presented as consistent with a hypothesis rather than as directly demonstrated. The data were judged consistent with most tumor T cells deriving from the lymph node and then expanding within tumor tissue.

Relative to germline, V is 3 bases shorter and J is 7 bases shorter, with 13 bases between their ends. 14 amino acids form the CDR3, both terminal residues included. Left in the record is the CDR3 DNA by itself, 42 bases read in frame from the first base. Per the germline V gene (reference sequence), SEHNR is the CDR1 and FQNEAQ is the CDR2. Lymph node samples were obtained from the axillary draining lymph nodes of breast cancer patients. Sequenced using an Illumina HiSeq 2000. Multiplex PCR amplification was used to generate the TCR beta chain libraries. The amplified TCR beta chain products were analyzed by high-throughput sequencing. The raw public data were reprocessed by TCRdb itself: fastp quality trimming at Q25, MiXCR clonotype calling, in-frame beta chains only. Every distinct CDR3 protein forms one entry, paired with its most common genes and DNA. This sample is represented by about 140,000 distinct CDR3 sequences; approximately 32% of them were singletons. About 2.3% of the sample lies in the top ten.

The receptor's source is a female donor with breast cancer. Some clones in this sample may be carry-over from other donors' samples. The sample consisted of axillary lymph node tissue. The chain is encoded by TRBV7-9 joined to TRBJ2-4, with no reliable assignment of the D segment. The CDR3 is CASSFNTEINIQYL. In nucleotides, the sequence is TGTGCCAGCAGCTTTAACACAGAAATCAACATTCAGTACCTC.